A selection of T cell receptor beta chains follows, all from one sample in a study of cytomegalovirus exposure and HLA in healthy donors. TCRdb keeps only in-frame clones here, not all; method: immunoSEQ multiplex PCR. Its clone listing holds approximately 47,000 clones. Sequenced material: PBMCs. The source of these receptors is a male donor in good health and CMV-seronegative. Each CDR3 is given with its conserved first and last residue. A D gene is named only where the DNA matches it firmly. Clone size is shown for a subset of rows, as once, few, many or a class of expanded clone.

V gene,D gene,clone size,J gene,CDR3 DNA,CDR3 protein
TRBV30,NA,NA,TRBJ2-4,TGTGCCTGGAGTGTTCCGGGACAAACATTCCTAGCCAAAAACATTCAGTACTTC,CAWSVPGQTFLAKNIQYF
TRBV9,TRBD1,NA,TRBJ1-4,TGTGCCAGCAGCGTATCCCCGGGACAGGGAGGTGAAAAACTGTTTTTT,CASSVSPGQGGEKLFF
TRBV5-6,NA,NA,TRBJ1-2,TGTGCCAGCAGCTTGGCCCGGACAGACTATGGCTACACCTTC,CASSLARTDYGYTF
TRBV6-5,TRBD2,NA,TRBJ2-1,TGTGCCAGCAGTCGCGGGGGGGCCTACAATGAGCAGTTCTTC,CASSRGGAYNEQFF
TRBV30,NA,NA,TRBJ1-2,TGTGCCAGCTTAGCTCCTCGTCGGACACCGGGCGGGGGTAACTATGGCTACACCTTC,CASLAPRRTPGGGNYGYTF
TRBV12-5,TRBD1,NA,TRBJ2-1,TGTGCTAGTGGTTTGGACAGGGGGGAGTTCTTC,CASGLDRGEFF
TRBV19,TRBD1,NA,TRBJ1-5,TGTGCCAGTAATCTCCGTGGACAGGGGCATCAGCCCCAGCATTTT,CASNLRGQGHQPQHF
TRBV18,NA,NA,TRBJ2-7,TGTGCCAGCTCACCACATCAGGATTCCGAGCAGTACTTC,CASSPHQDSEQYF
TRBV6-5,NA,NA,TRBJ1-1,TGTGCCAGCAGTTACGACGGGAGAGGGACTGAAGCTTTCTTT,CASSYDGRGTEAFF
TRBV14,NA,NA,TRBJ1-2,TGTGCCAGCAGCCCAATCGCTGACAGCCCCAACTATGGCTACACCTTC,CASSPIADSPNYGYTF
TRBV7-2,TRBD1,NA,TRBJ1-6,TGTGCCAGCAGCCCCTCCGGGGACAGGGGGCATTATAATTCACCCCTCCACTTT,CASSPSGDRGHYNSPLHF
TRBV18,NA,NA,TRBJ2-1,TGTGCCAGCTCAAATACACCGGGACATAGCTACAATGAGCAGTTCTTC,CASSNTPGHSYNEQFF
TRBV18,NA,NA,TRBJ2-5,TGTGCCAGCTCACCACCGTCTCTCCAAGAGACCCAGTACTTC,CASSPPSLQETQYF
TRBV7-9,NA,NA,TRBJ2-7,TGTGCCAGCAGCCAAGGGCCTGGGCGGGTCTACGAGCAGTACTTC,CASSQGPGRVYEQYF
TRBV13,TRBD1,NA,TRBJ1-5,TGTGCCAGCAGCTTAGGGACAGGGGGAGGCAATCAGCCCCAGCATTTT,CASSLGTGGGNQPQHF
TRBV14,NA,NA,TRBJ2-1,TGTGCCAGTGCACATTACAATGAGCAGTTCTTC,CASAHYNEQFF
TRBV27,NA,NA,TRBJ2-7,TGTGCCAGCAGTTCGAGAGGACAGACTAAATCCTACGAGCAGTACTTC,CASSSRGQTKSYEQYF
TRBV27,NA,NA,TRBJ1-2,TGTGCCAGCAGGCTGACACATAGAAGGAACTATGGCTACACCTTC,CASRLTHRRNYGYTF
TRBV4-3,TRBD2,NA,TRBJ2-1,TGCGCCAGCAGCCCTACCCGGGGCGGGGGGACCGATGAGCAGTTCTTC,CASSPTRGGGTDEQFF
TRBV18,TRBD1,NA,TRBJ2-7,TGTGCCAGCTCACCCGAGACAGGGGGCTTCGACGAGCAGTACTTC,CASSPETGGFDEQYF
TRBV5-4,NA,NA,TRBJ2-7,TGTGCCAGCACCTTTAGTTCCGCAGGTGCCGGCGAGCAGTACTTC,CASTFSSAGAGEQYF
TRBV5-1,TRBD2,NA,TRBJ2-1,TGCGCCAGCAGCTTGTGGCGGGGGTACAATGAGCAGTTCTTC,CASSLWRGYNEQFF
TRBV27,NA,NA,TRBJ1-3,TGTGCCAGCAGTTTATCCAGGGGCGGGGGAAACACCATATATTTT,CASSLSRGGGNTIYF
TRBV6-5,NA,NA,TRBJ2-7,TGTGCCAGCAGTTACTCGATTTTGTCCTACGAGCATTACTTC,CASSYSILSYEHYF
TRBV9,NA,NA,TRBJ1-1,TGTGCCAGCAGCGTAGCCGGGGAAACTGAAGCTTTCTTT,CASSVAGETEAFF
TRBV5-1,NA,NA,TRBJ1-5,TGCGCCAGCAGCTTGGCGGGGGGAAATCAGCCCCAGCATTTT,CASSLAGGNQPQHF
TRBV4-1,NA,NA,TRBJ2-1,TGCGCCAGCAGCCAAAAAGGGGGGGGCTCGAACAATGAGCAGTTCTTC,CASSQKGGGSNNEQFF
TRBV19,TRBD1,NA,TRBJ1-5,TGTGCCAGTAGTATGGCCGGGACAGCCAAGTGGCCCCAGCATTTT,CASSMAGTAKWPQHF
TRBV6-5,NA,NA,TRBJ2-7,TGTGCCACCGCGACACCCCTCGAGCAGTACTTC,CATATPLEQYF
TRBV7-9,TRBD1,NA,TRBJ1-2,TGTGCCAGCAGCTCGAGGACAGGGGGCAGGCATGGCTACACCTTC,CASSSRTGGRHGYTF
TRBV27,TRBD1,NA,TRBJ1-2,TGTGCCAGCAGTACCGACAGGGGGGGAAGGTATGGCTACACCTTC,CASSTDRGGRYGYTF
TRBV6-1,NA,NA,TRBJ1-5,TGTGCCAGCAGCGCTACCTTTAGGGGGCAGCCCCAGCATTTT,CASSATFRGQPQHF
TRBV7-3,NA,NA,TRBJ1-1,TGTGCCAGCAGCTTAAAAGCAGGGGTTGAAGCTTTCTTT,CASSLKAGVEAFF
TRBV9,TRBD1,NA,TRBJ1-1,TGTGCCAGCAGCGCTGACAGGGGCACTGAAGCTTTCTTT,CASSADRGTEAFF
TRBV4-1,NA,NA,TRBJ2-7,TGCGCCAGCCAGGAATCAGTAGGGGCCTCCTACGAGCAGTACTTC,CASQESVGASYEQYF
TRBV18,NA,NA,TRBJ1-1,TGTGCCAGCTCACCCCGACCCGAGGTGGGCACTGAAGCTTTCTTT,CASSPRPEVGTEAFF
TRBV19,NA,NA,TRBJ1-2,TGTGCCAGTATCCCCCGACAGTCAGCTAACTATGGCTACACCTTC,CASIPRQSANYGYTF
TRBV9,NA,NA,TRBJ1-5,TGTGCCAGCAGCGTAGGCGCGGGGGAGATTCAGCCCCAGCATTTT,CASSVGAGEIQPQHF
TRBV21-1,NA,NA,TRBJ1-6,TGTGCCAGCAGCAAAGATCGGGGACATAATAATTCACCCCTCCACTTT,CASSKDRGHNNSPLHF
TRBV11-3,NA,medium-sized,TRBJ2-2,TGTGCCAGCAGCTTAGGCCAGGGAAGCGCCGGGGAGCTGTTTTTT,CASSLGQGSAGELFF
TRBV6-1,TRBD1,NA,TRBJ1-1,TGTGCCAGCAGTAGGACAGGGGGCACTGAAGCTTTCTTT,CASSRTGGTEAFF
TRBV11-1,TRBD1,NA,TRBJ1-2,TGTGCCAGCAGCCCACGGGGACAGAGACATGATGGCTACACCTTC,CASSPRGQRHDGYTF
TRBV7-9,TRBD1,NA,TRBJ1-2,TGTGCCAGCATCCAAGGACAGGGATCAAATGGCTACACCTTC,CASIQGQGSNGYTF
TRBV5-5,TRBD2,NA,TRBJ2-7,TGTGCCAGCAGCCCGGGACTAGCGGGGGGGCGAGTCCGTCACGAGCAGTACTTC,CASSPGLAGGRVRHEQYF
TRBV30,NA,NA,TRBJ1-1,TGTGCCTGGAGTATACAGGCGAACACTGAAGCTTTCTTT,CAWSIQANTEAFF
TRBV30,TRBD2,NA,TRBJ2-1,TGTGCCTGGAGTGAGACTAGCGGGGCAAATGAGCAGTTCTTC,CAWSETSGANEQFF
TRBV5-4,TRBD1,NA,TRBJ1-2,TGTGCCAGCCGAAGACAGGGAGAGAGCTACACCTTC,CASRRQGESYTF
TRBV29-1,TRBD1,NA,TRBJ2-3,TGCAGCGTTCAACAGGGGTCAGATACGCAGTATTTT,CSVQQGSDTQYF
TRBV9,NA,NA,TRBJ1-4,TGTGCCAGCAGCCAGACGGGGATAAGTGAAAAACTGTTTTTT,CASSQTGISEKLFF
TRBV19,TRBD1,NA,TRBJ1-5,TGTGCCAGTAGTATAAGGACAGGGGTGCGTCAGCCCCAGCATTTT,CASSIRTGVRQPQHF
TRBV30,TRBD1,NA,TRBJ1-4,TGTGCCTGGAGTGGGGGACAGGGAAACGCAAAACTGTTTTTT,CAWSGGQGNAKLFF
TRBV10-3,NA,NA,TRBJ2-7,TGTGCCATCAGTGGGAGACAGGACTCCTACGAGCAGTACTTC,CAISGRQDSYEQYF
TRBV5-1,TRBD1,NA,TRBJ2-7,TGCGCCAGCAGCTTGGCCTACAGGGGGAGCTCCTACGAGCAGTACTTC,CASSLAYRGSSYEQYF
TRBV15,NA,NA,TRBJ1-4,TGTGCCACCAGCAGAGAAACGGCTTGGACTGCAACTAATGAAAAACTGTTTTTT,CATSRETAWTATNEKLFF
TRBV4-2,NA,NA,TRBJ1-2,TGTGCCAGCAGCCCCCAGGGACACGGCGGCCATGGCTACACCTTC,CASSPQGHGGHGYTF